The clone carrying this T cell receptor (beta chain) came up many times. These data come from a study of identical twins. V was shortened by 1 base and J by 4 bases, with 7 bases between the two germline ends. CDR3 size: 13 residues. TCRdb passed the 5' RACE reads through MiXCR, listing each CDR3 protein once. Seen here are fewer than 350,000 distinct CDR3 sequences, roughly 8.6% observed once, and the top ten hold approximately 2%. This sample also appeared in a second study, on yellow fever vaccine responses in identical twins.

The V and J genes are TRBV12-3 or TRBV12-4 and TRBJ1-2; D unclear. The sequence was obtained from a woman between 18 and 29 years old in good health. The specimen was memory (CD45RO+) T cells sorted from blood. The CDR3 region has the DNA TGTGCCAGCAGTTTAGTCGGTTCCTATGGCTACACCTTC. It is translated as CASSLVGSYGYTF.